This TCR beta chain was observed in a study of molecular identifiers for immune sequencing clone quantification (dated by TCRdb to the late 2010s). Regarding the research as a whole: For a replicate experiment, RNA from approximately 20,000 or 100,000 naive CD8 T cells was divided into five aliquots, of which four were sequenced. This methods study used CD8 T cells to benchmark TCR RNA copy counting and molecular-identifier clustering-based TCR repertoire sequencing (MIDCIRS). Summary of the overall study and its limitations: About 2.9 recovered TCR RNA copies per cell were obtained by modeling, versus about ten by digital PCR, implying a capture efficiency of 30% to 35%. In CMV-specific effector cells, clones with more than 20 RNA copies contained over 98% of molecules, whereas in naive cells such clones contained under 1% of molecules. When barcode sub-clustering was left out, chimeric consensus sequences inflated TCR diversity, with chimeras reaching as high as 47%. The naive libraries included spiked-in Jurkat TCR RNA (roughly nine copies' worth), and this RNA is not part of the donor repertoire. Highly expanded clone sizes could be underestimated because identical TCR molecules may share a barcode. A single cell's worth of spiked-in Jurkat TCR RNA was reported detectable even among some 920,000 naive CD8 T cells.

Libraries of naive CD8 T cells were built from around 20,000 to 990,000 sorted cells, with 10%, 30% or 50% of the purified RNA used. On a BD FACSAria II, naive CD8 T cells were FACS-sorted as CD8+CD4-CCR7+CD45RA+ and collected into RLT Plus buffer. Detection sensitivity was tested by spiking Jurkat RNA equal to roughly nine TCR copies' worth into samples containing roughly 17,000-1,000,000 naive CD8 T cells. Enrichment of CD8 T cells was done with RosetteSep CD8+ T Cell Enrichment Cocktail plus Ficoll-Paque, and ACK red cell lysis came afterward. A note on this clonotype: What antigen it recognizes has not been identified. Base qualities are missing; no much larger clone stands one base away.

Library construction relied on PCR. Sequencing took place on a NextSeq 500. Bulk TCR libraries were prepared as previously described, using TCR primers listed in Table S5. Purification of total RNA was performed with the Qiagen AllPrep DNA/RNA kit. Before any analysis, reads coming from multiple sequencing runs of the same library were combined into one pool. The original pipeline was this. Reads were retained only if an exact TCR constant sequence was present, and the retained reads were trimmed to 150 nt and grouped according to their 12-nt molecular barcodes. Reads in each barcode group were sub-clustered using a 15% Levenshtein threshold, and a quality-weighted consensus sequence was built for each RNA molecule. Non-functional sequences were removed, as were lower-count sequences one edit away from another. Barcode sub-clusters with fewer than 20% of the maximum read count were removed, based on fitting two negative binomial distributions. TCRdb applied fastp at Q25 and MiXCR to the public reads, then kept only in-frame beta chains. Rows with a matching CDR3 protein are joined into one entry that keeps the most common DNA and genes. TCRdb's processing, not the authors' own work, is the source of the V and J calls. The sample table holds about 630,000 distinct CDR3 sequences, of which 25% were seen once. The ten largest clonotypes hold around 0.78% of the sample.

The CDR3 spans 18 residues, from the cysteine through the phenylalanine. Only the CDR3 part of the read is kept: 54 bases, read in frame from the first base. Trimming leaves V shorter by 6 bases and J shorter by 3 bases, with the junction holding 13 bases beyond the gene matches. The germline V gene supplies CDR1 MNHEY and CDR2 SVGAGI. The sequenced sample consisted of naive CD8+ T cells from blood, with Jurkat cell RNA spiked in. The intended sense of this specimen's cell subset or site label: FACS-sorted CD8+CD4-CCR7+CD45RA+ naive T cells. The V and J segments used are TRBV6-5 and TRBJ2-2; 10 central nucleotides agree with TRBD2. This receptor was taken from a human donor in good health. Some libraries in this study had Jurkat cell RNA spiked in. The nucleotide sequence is TGTGCCAGCAGCCTCACGCAGCGGGAGGGCCGGGACACCGGGGAGCTGTTTTTT. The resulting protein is CASSLTQREGRDTGELFF.